This TCR beta chain was documented in a study of shared clonotypes between healthy human individuals. Study-wide points: It was the non-shared clonotypes that had lower generation probabilities than clonotypes shared by all four donors. Shared across several donors were around 5% of the naive CD4 clonotypes. Relative to memory subsets, naive subsets generally showed larger estimated richness.

The CDR3 spans 14 residues. Per the germline V gene, CDR1 is SEHNR and CDR2 is FQNEAQ (reference sequence). V was pared by 5 bases and J by 4 bases, with 6 bases of the junction left unmatched. Roughly 210 ng DNA, about 33,000 T cell genomes, went into each sorted-subset replicate PCR. Method: immunoSEQ multiplex PCR; TCRdb's copy keeps in-frame clones and lacks some. The sample records about 690,000 clones, roughly 88% being singletons. Worth noting for this clone: Its antigen is not known.

The rearrangement joins TRBV7-9 to TRBJ1-1, with 8 nucleotides matching TRBD1. The specimen sequenced was memory CD8+ T cells from PBMCs. The subset denotes: CD45RO+ cells pooled with CCR7-negative TemRA cells. This TCR was recovered from a man in his late teens or twenties in good health. Some clones in this sample may be carry-over from other donors' samples. In DNA form, the CDR3 reads TGTGCCAGCAGCCCCCGGCAGGGGGCCACTGAAGCTTTCTTT. It yields the protein CASSPRQGATEAFF.